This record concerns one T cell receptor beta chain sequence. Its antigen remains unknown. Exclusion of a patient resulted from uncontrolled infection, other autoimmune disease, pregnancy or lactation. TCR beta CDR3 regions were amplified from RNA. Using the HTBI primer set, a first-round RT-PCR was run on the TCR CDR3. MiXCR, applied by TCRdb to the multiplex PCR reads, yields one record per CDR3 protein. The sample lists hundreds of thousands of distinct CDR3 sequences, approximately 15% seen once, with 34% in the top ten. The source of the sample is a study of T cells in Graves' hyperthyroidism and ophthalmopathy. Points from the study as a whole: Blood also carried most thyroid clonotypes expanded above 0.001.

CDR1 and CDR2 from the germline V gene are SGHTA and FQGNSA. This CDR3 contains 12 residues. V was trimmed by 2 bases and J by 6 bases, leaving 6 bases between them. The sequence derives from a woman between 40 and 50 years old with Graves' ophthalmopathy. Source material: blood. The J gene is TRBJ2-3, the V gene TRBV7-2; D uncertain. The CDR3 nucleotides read TGTGCCAGCAGCTTATTTCAGGATACGCAGTATTTT. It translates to CASSLFQDTQYF.